This T cell receptor beta chain was documented in a study of tumor-infiltrating lymphocytes in primary liver carcinoma. A constant-region primer served to make TCR beta cDNA from approximately 490 ng total RNA. Slightly modified ARM-PCR, run as three nested multiplex PCR rounds, produced the TCR beta libraries. TRBV1-TRBV30 forward primers paired with a C-beta reverse primer were used in the first two PCR rounds, which ran roughly 10 cycles each. Using its own MiXCR run on the multiplex PCR reads, TCRdb lists one record per CDR3 protein. The data show approximately 92,000 distinct CDR3 sequences, around two thirds seen once. CDR3 length: 17 amino acids. The V gene's germline CDR1 is SGHAT and CDR2 FQNNGV. J lost 5 bases, V lost 7 bases, and 15 bases had no gene match. The approximately 17-32 mg bulk tissue piece was not sorted before simultaneous RNA and DNA extraction.

Sequencing input: liver tumor tissue from sampling region 5. Subset defined: tumor region T5, tumor centre. This clonotype was obtained from a woman aged 55-75 years with primary liver carcinoma and hepatitis B virus infection. The V and J genes are TRBV11-2 and TRBJ2-2; TRBD1 matches at 8 bases. The chain's CDR3 is CASIPLPGQGGTGELFF. In nucleotides, the CDR3 is TGTGCCAGCATCCCCCTTCCCGGACAGGGCGGTACCGGGGAGCTGTTTTTT.